The clone carrying this T cell receptor beta chain was detected many times. Its target is not known. This sample was included in a study of blood T cells in healthy people across ages. Primers used in a second PCR of about 7 to 12 cycles were a sample-barcoded 5' primer and a J-beta primer mix. At least 2.5 million CDR3-containing paired-end reads were obtained per sample. MiXCR was run by TCRdb on the 5' RACE reads, yielding one entry per CDR3 protein. In the table there are 850,000 or so distinct CDR3 sequences, around 26% of which are singletons. General study results and limits: Lack of knowledge of donor CMV status possibly confounded expanded clonotype changes. Diversity of TCR beta per million T cells declined in a roughly linear way with age. Compared with aged donors, long-lived donors showed fewer expanded clones, suggesting selection.

The specimen was blood. The source of this sequence is a woman of 80 years or more in good health.

The CDR3 protein is CSARDGQDPTDTQYF. The CDR3 DNA reads TGCAGTGCTAGAGATGGGCAGGACCCCACAGATACGCAGTATTTT. The rearrangement joins TRBV20-1 to TRBJ2-3; D remains unclear. V was shortened by 0 bases and J by 2 bases, with 12 bases between the two germline ends. The CDR3 loop spans 15 amino acids. CDR1 and CDR2 (germline): DFQATT, SNEGSKA (reference sequence).